This T cell receptor beta chain was sequenced in a study of T cell clonality in common variable immunodeficiency. This clone appeared many times. Read data end 3 residues before the CDR3 end; the end is taken from the germline J gene. TCRdb's copy holds only in-frame clones and misses some; the assay was immunoSEQ multiplex PCR. The sample shows about 40,000 clones, none of them appearing just once. The V gene lost 6 bases and the J gene lost 6 bases, with 14 bases spanning the gap. This CDR3 comprises 14 residues. The germline V gene has CDR1 MDHEN and CDR2 SYDVKM. V is TRBV28 and J is TRBJ2-2; possible D gene TRBD2, 6 bases. Sample: peripheral blood mononuclear cells. This clonotype originated in a person aged 18-70 years in good health. The sequenced CDR3 bases are TGTGCCAGCAGCCGCTGGGGGGAGGCCGGGGAG. It codes for CASSRWGEAGE. The whole CDR3 reads CASSRWGEAGELFF. The full variable domain, completed using reference TRBV28 and TRBJ2-2, is DVKVTQSSRYLVKRTGEKVFLECVQDMDHENMFWYRQDPGLGLRLIYFSYDVKMKEKGDIPEGYSVSREKKERFSLILESASTNQTSMYLCASSRWGEAGELFFGEGSRLTVL.